The 14 T cell receptor beta chains below all came from one sample that was sequenced in a study of blood T cell repertoires in COVID-19. Sequencing was performed with immunoSEQ multiplex PCR; in TCRdb, only in-frame clones are kept and a portion is missing. The sample holds roughly 170,000 clones; 79% are singletons and the top ten take around 8.1%. Specimen: peripheral blood. Source of these receptors: a woman aged 60 to 75 with COVID-19, enrolled during active disease.

The chain joins TRBV4-3 to TRBJ1-4, with D possibly matching TRBD1 (6 bases). V lost 3 bases and J 5 bases, leaving 13 bases between the germline ends. Germline CDR1 and CDR2: LGHNA and YSLEER. This CDR3 has 15 residues. The CDR3 DNA is TGCGCCAGCAGCCAGCAACAGGGTGAGAATGAAAAACTGTTTTTT. The encoded protein is CASSQQQGENEKLFF.

This sequence joins TRBV11-3 and TRBJ2-2; D possibly corresponds to TRBD1 (5 bases). The CDR3 runs to 14 residues. V was clipped by 0 bases and J by 7 bases, with 9 bases between them. Germline assignment: CDR1 SGHNT and CDR2 YENEEA. CDR3 DNA: TGTGCCAGCAGCTTAGACCCAGGGTACGGGGAGCTGTTTTTT. This sequence encodes CASSLDPGYGELFF. Full variable domain (outside the CDR3, taken from reference TRBV11-3 and TRBJ2-2): EAGVVQSPRYKIIEKKQPVAFWCNPISGHNTLYWYLQNLGQGPELLIRYENEEAVDDSQLPKDRFSAERLKGVDSTLKIQPAELGDSAVYLCASSLDPGYGELFFGEGSRLTVL.

There are a few counts of this clone. The chain employs TRBV7-9 and TRBJ2-7; D is unclear. V lost 1 base and J 0 bases, leaving 4 bases between the germline ends. The germline V gene has CDR1 SEHNR and CDR2 FQNEAQ (reference sequence). CDR3 length equals 13 residues. This chain's CDR3 is CASSLDYSYEQYF. The CDR3 DNA sequence: TGTGCCAGCAGCTTAGACTACTCCTACGAGCAGTACTTC.

This clone turned up a few times. This chain uses TRBV3-1 (or the pseudogene TRBV3-2) with TRBJ2-5; tentatively, D is TRBD2 (6 bases). The germline V gene has CDR1 LGHDT and CDR2 YNNKEL (reference sequence). The V end was cut by 2 bases, the J end by 4 bases, with 17 bases between. This CDR3 is 16 amino acids long. The CDR3 bases are TGTGCCAGCAGCCAACCAGGGACTTCACCGGTAGAGACCCAGTACTTC. It codes for CASSQPGTSPVETQYF.

The rearrangement links TRBV7-3 to TRBJ2-3; 9 positions match TRBD2. V was clipped by 0 bases and J by 4 bases; unmatched bases: 5. Looked up from germline, CDR1 is SGHTA and CDR2 is FQGTGA. CDR3 size: 16 residues. The CDR3 sequence: CASSLTGGGAPDTQYF. Here the CDR3 DNA reads TGTGCCAGCAGCTTAACCGGCGGGGGGGCCCCAGATACGCAGTATTTT.

The chain couples TRBV19 to TRBJ2-2; 11 nucleotides match TRBD2. CDR1 is LNHDA and CDR2 is SQIVND in the germline V gene (reference sequence). The ends lost 7 bases at V and 3 bases at J; junction bases unmatched: 7. The CDR3 is 16 amino acids. CDR3 bases: TGTGCCAGTACCATAGGACTAGCGGGCTACACCGGGGAGCTGTTTTTT. Encoded protein: CASTIGLAGYTGELFF.

This chain connects TRBV5-5 to TRBJ2-4; no reliable D call. The CDR3 sequence is 13 residues long. Germline V gene sequence: CDR1 SGHKS, CDR2 YYEKEE (reference sequence). Trimming took off 4 bases at V and 9 bases at J, with 14 bases between the two ends. The CDR3 DNA follows: TGTGCCAGCAGCCTAGTCCTGATTACCATTCAGTACTTC. Its translation is CASSLVLITIQYF.

V usage is TRBV20-1 and J usage is TRBJ2-3; TRBD2 matches at 7 bases. Looked up from germline, CDR1 is DFQATT and CDR2 is SNEGSKA (reference sequence). After removal of 3 bases from V and 6 bases from J, the junction contained 6 bases not matched to a gene. The CDR3 loop spans 13 amino acids. The CDR3 here is CSASGGGLDTQYF. The CDR3 DNA sequence: TGCAGTGCTAGTGGGGGGGGGTTGGATACGCAGTATTTT.

The V and J genes are TRBV6-5 and TRBJ2-7; TRBD1 aligns across 8 bases. V shed 0 bases and J 5 bases; nucleotides not matched to a gene: 6. From germline, CDR1 is MNHEY and CDR2 SVGAGI. The CDR3 runs 15 residues. The CDR3 reads CASSYSGQGSNEQYF. Written as DNA, the CDR3 is TGTGCCAGCAGTTACTCAGGACAGGGATCCAACGAGCAGTACTTC.

This chain connects TRBV28 to TRBJ1-5; D remains ambiguous. Germline CDR1 and CDR2: MDHEN and SYDVKM. V was trimmed by 7 bases and J by 1 base, leaving 11 bases between them. The CDR3 totals 14 residues. DNA for the CDR3: TGTGCCAGCATGGAATGGCGGAGCAATCAGCCCCAGCATTTT. It yields the protein CASMEWRSNQPQHF.

The chain recombines TRBV7-3 with TRBJ1-2; perhaps TRBD1 as D (6 bases). The CDR3 length is 15 residues. The germline V and J ends were trimmed by 4 bases and 4 bases, with 16 bases remaining between them. From germline, CDR1 is SGHTA and CDR2 FQGTGA. The CDR3 bases are TGTGCCAGCAGCTCCCACGGGGGGGCTGGCTATGGCTACACCTTC. Its protein is CASSSHGGAGYGYTF.

The chain couples TRBV30 to TRBJ2-7; tentatively, D is TRBD2 (5 bases). Trimming pared 0 bases from V and 9 bases from J, leaving 12 bases between. The germline V gene encodes CDR1 GTSNPN and CDR2 SVGIG (reference sequence). There are 12 residues in the CDR3. This CDR3 reads CAWSVHREGQYF. In DNA form, the CDR3 reads TGTGCCTGGAGTGTACACCGGGAAGGGCAGTACTTC.

V is TRBV7-7 and J is TRBJ2-5; TRBD1 matches at 8 bases. The CDR3 has 13 amino acids. Germline loops: CDR1 SSHAT, CDR2 FNYEAQ (reference sequence). For the CDR3, the DNA is TGTGCTAGTGGGCAGGGGGCAGGGGAGACCCAGTACTTC. As protein: CASGQGAGETQYF.

This chain links TRBV30 with TRBJ1-2; D is ambiguous. There are 11 residues in the CDR3. Germline CDR1 GTSNPN, CDR2 SVGIG (reference sequence). V was clipped by 6 bases and J by 5 bases, with 10 bases between them. The CDR3 region has the DNA TGTGCCTGCCAATCCGGGTATGGCTACACCTTC. Translating it yields CACQSGYGYTF.